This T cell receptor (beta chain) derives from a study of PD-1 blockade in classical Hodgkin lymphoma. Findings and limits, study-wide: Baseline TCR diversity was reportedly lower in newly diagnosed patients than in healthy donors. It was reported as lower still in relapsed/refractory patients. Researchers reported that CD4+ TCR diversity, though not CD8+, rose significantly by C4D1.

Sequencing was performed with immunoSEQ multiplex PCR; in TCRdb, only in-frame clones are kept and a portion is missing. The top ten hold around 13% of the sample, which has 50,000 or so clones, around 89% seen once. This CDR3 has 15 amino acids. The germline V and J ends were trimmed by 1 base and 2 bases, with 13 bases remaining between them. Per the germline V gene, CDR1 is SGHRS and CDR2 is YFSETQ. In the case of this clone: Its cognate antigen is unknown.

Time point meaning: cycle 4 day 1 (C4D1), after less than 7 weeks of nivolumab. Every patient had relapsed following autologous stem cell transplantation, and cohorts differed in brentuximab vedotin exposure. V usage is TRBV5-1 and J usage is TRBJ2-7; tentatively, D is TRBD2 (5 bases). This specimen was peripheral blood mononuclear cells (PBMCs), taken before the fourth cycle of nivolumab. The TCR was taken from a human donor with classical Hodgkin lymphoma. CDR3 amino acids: CASSLIPTTTYEQYF. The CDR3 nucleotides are TGCGCCAGCAGCTTGATTCCGACTACTACCTACGAGCAGTACTTC.